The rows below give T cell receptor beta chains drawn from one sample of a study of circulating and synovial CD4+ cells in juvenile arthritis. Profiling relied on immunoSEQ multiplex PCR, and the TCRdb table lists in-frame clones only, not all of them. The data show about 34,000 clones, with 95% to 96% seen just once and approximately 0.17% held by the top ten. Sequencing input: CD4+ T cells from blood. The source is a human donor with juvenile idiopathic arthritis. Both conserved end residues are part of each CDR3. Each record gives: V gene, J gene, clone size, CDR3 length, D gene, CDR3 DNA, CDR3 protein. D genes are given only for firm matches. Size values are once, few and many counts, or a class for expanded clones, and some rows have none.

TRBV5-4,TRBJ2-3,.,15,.,TGTGCCAGCAGCTTCGGCAACCCGGGGACAGATACGCAGTATTTT,CASSFGNPGTDTQYF
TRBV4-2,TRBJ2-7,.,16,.,TGTGCCAGCAGCCAAGATATACCAGGGGTCCCCTACGAGCAGTACTTC,CASSQDIPGVPYEQYF
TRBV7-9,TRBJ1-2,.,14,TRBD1,TGTGCCAGCAGCCCCCCGGGACAGGGGTATGGCTACACCTTC,CASSPPGQGYGYTF
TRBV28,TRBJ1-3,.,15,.,TGTGCCAGCAGTCTCGACGGGTACTCTGGAAACACCATATATTTT,CASSLDGYSGNTIYF
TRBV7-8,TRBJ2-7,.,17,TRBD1,TGTGCCAGCAGCTACCGAGTCCGACAGGGTCAGACCTACGAGCAGTACTTC,CASSYRVRQGQTYEQYF
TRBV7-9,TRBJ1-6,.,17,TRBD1,TGTGCCAGCAGCTTAGGTGGGACAGGGGGCTCGGCTTCACCCCTCCACTTT,CASSLGGTGGSASPLHF
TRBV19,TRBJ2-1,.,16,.,TGTGCCAGTAGGGCTTATGTTAGCGGAATCTACAATGAGCAGTTCTTC,CASRAYVSGIYNEQFF
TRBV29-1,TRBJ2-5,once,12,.,TGCAGCGTTGGGAGCTTGCTAGAGACCCAGTACTTC,CSVGSLLETQYF
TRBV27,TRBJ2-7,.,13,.,TGTGCCAGCAGTCGACAGGTTTTCTACGAGCAGTACTTC,CASSRQVFYEQYF
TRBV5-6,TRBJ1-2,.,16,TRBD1,TGTGCCAGCAGCTTGGATAGGGGACAGGTTATATATGGCTACACCTTC,CASSLDRGQVIYGYTF
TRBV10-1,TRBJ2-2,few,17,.,TGCGCCAGCAGTGAGGTGTCCCATCCTCAGGGCTCCGGGGAGCTGTTTTTT,CASSEVSHPQGSGELFF
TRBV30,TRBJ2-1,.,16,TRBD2,TGTGCCTGGAGTTCCCCCGGGACTAGCGGCTACAATGAGCAGTTCTTC,CAWSSPGTSGYNEQFF
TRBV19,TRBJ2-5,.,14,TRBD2,TGTGCCAGTGGTAGCGGGGCCGTCCAAGAGACCCAGTACTTC,CASGSGAVQETQYF
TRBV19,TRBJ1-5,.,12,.,TGTGCCAGTAGCCTAGGGGAACAGCCCCAGCATTTT,CASSLGEQPQHF
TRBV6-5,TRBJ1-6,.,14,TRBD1,TGTGCCAGCAGGGGACAGATTGGCAGTTCACCCCTCCACTTT,CASRGQIGSSPLHF
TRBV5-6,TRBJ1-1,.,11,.,TGTGCCAGCAGACGTAGCACTGAAGCTTTCTTT,CASRRSTEAFF
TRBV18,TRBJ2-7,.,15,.,TGTGCCAGCTCATTAACCAGGGGTTTGGGCTACGAGCAGTACTTC,CASSLTRGLGYEQYF
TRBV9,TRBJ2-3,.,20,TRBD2,TGTGCCAGCAGCGTAGAGGGTGGACTAGCGGGGGGGTCTAGCACAGATACGCAGTATTTT,CASSVEGGLAGGSSTDTQYF
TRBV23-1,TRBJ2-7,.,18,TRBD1,TGCGCCAGCAGTCAATCTACCAGGACAGGACCACCTTCCTACGAGCAGTACTTC,CASSQSTRTGPPSYEQYF
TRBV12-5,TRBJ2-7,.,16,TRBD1,TGTGCTAGTGGTTTGGACCTACCCGGGACAGTCTACGAGCAGTACTTC,CASGLDLPGTVYEQYF
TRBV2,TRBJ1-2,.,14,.,TGTGCCAGCAGTGAGGAGAAAACTAACTATGGCTACACCTTC,CASSEEKTNYGYTF
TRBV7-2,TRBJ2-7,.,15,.,TGTGCCAGCAGCTTAGCCCTCCCAGGAGCGGACGAGCAGTACTTC,CASSLALPGADEQYF
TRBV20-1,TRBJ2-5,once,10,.,TGCAGTGCTAGAGCGGAGACCCAGTACTTC,CSARAETQYF
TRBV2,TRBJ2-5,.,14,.,TGTGCCAGCAGTGAAGCGGAGTACCAAGAGACCCAGTACTTC,CASSEAEYQETQYF
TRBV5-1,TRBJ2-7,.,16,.,TGCGCCAGCAGCTTATCACGGTTCCCTAGCTCCTACGAGCAGTACTTC,CASSLSRFPSSYEQYF
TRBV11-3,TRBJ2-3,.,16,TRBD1,TGTGCCAGCAGCTTACGCAGGACAGGGGGCCGGAATACGCAGTATTTT,CASSLRRTGGRNTQYF
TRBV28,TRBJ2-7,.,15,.,TGTGCCAGCAGAAGATCCTGGGACTCCTTCTACGAGCAGTACTTC,CASRRSWDSFYEQYF
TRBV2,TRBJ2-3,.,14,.,TGTGCCAGCAGTGAAGGAGTCGCTGGAGATACGCAGTATTTT,CASSEGVAGDTQYF